Listed below are T cell receptor beta chains from one sample, sequenced in a study of identical twins. One entry per CDR3 protein results from TCRdb running MiXCR on the 5' RACE reads. The table includes 450,000 or so distinct CDR3 sequences, roughly an eighth detected once. These data were likewise used in another study, on yellow fever vaccine responses in identical twins.

Source material: CD4+ T cells sorted from blood. Receptors were obtained from a woman aged 18-30 years in good health. Each CDR3 is given with its conserved first and last residue. Fields, in order: J gene, clone size, D gene, V gene, CDR3 DNA, CDR3 protein. A D gene is named only where the DNA matches it firmly. Clone size appears in some rows only: once, few, many, or a class for an expanded clone.

>TRBJ2-7|few|.|TRBV15
TGTGCCACCAGCAGAGCAGGGTCCGAGCAGTACTTC
CATSRAGSEQYF
>TRBJ2-7|.|.|TRBV11-3
TGTGCCAGCAGCCCTCACCGGGGTGGGGAGCAGTACTTC
CASSPHRGGEQYF
>TRBJ2-1|.|TRBD2|TRBV4-2
TGTGCCAGCAGCCAAGTCAGGGGGACTAGCGGTCTTGAGCAGTTCTTC
CASSQVRGTSGLEQFF
>TRBJ1-4|.|.|TRBV5-1
TGCGCCAGCAGCTTAGGGATTCAGGGGACATCTAATGAAAAACTGTTTTTT
CASSLGIQGTSNEKLFF
>TRBJ2-3|.|.|TRBV5-1
TGCGCCAGCAGCCCATTTTCTGGTTCCTACACAGATACGCAGTATTTT
CASSPFSGSYTDTQYF
>TRBJ1-3|many|TRBD1|TRBV20-1
TGCAGTGCTAGAGCCTGGGACAGGGGTTTCGGAAACACCATATATTTT
CSARAWDRGFGNTIYF
>TRBJ2-3|many|.|TRBV5-1
TGCGCCAGCAGCTTGAGTTTCGGAGATACGCAGTATTTT
CASSLSFGDTQYF
>TRBJ1-2|.|.|TRBV6-5
TGTGCCAGCAGTTACTCGAGCGTCGGCTATGGCTACACCTTC
CASSYSSVGYGYTF
>TRBJ1-3|few|.|TRBV27
TGTGCCAGCAGTTTATACGGCTCGGGAAACACCATATATTTT
CASSLYGSGNTIYF
>TRBJ2-3|.|.|TRBV9
TGTGCCAGCAGCGTAGAGGGGATGGGTACGCAGTATTTT
CASSVEGMGTQYF
>TRBJ1-1|few|.|TRBV29-1
TGCAGCGTTGGTTGGGCGAACACTGAAGCTTTCTTT
CSVGWANTEAFF
>TRBJ2-3|.|.|TRBV10-3
TGTGCCATCAGTGAGTCGGCAAGGCCGGATACGCAGTATTTT
CAISESARPDTQYF
>TRBJ2-1|few|TRBD2|TRBV4-1
TGCGCCAGCAGCCAAGAATCACTAGCGGGAAATGAGCAGTTCTTC
CASSQESLAGNEQFF
>TRBJ1-1|.|TRBD1|TRBV12-3/TRBV12-4
TGTGCCAGCACCTTGACAGGGGCCCGTGAAGCTTTCTTT
CASTLTGAREAFF
>TRBJ2-5|.|TRBD2|TRBV24-1
TGTGCCACCAGTGACCGGGACTACCAACAAGAGACCCAGTACTTC
CATSDRDYQQETQYF
>TRBJ2-7|few|TRBD1|TRBV7-8
TGTGCCAGCAGCCCCCGGACAGGGGGACTAGGCAAGGAGCAGTACTTC
CASSPRTGGLGKEQYF
>TRBJ2-6|few|.|TRBV5-1
TGCGCCAGCAGCCTGGAGGGACCGTGGGGGGCCAACGTCCTGACTTTC
CASSLEGPWGANVLTF
>TRBJ2-7|few|TRBD1|TRBV5-1
TGCGCCAGCAGACTCCGGGACAGGGGGGAGAACGAGCAGTACTTC
CASRLRDRGENEQYF
>TRBJ2-7|.|.|TRBV6-2/TRBV6-3
TGTGCCAGCAGTGTACAGGTTGTAAGACGCGAGCAGTACTTC
CASSVQVVRREQYF
>TRBJ2-1|.|.|TRBV14
TGTGCCAGCAGCCAGCCTTTGGGCGGGACGAAGTTCTTC
CASSQPLGGTKFF
>TRBJ2-1|.|.|TRBV5-5
TGTGCCAGCAGCTTGGAACCGACAGTCTCCTACAATGAGCAGTTCTTC
CASSLEPTVSYNEQFF
>TRBJ2-3|few|TRBD2|TRBV3-1
TGTGCCAGCAGCCAAGGTCTGGCGGGAGTTAGCACAGATACGCAGTATTTT
CASSQGLAGVSTDTQYF
>TRBJ2-4|few|.|TRBV28
TGTGCCAGCTTGCGAACCGGGAGCAAAAACATTCAGTACTTC
CASLRTGSKNIQYF
>TRBJ1-6|many|TRBD1|TRBV2
TGTGCCAGCCGGGACAGGGGTAATTCACCCCTCCACTTT
CASRDRGNSPLHF
>TRBJ2-7|.|TRBD2|TRBV20-1
TGCAGTGCTAGGCCAGCGGGGGGTGGCTACGAGCAGTACTTC
CSARPAGGGYEQYF
>TRBJ2-1|.|.|TRBV19
TGTGCCAGTAGTATATCTGGGATACCCTACAATGAGCAGTTCTTC
CASSISGIPYNEQFF